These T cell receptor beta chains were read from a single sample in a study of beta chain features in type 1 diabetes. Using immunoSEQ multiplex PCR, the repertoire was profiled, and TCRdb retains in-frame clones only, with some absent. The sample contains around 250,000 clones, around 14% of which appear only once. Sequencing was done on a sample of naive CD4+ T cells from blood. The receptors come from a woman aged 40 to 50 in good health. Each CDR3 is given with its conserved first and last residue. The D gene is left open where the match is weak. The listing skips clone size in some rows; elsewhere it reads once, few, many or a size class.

CDR3: CASSPTGTGTNYGYTF; DNA: TGTGCCAGTTCCCCGACCGGGACAGGGACTAACTATGGCTACACCTTC; size: few; V: TRBV19; J: TRBJ1-2; D: TRBD1
CDR3: CASSVGQAVLYEQFF; DNA: TGTGCCAGCAGCGTAGGACAGGCTGTTTTGTATGAGCAGTTCTTC; size: few; V: TRBV9; J: TRBJ2-1; D: .
CDR3: CASSQTSGGGTGELFF; DNA: TGTGCCAGCAGCCAGACTAGCGGGGGGGGCACCGGGGAGCTGTTTTTT; size: few; V: TRBV5-4; J: TRBJ2-2; D: TRBD2
CDR3: CASSQDLQGWASGANVLTF; DNA: TGTGCCAGCAGCCAAGATCTGCAGGGTTGGGCTTCTGGGGCCAACGTCCTGACTTTC; size: few; V: TRBV4-2; J: TRBJ2-6; D: .
CDR3: CASTPGQGKNSPLHF; DNA: TGTGCCAGTACCCCAGGACAGGGAAAAAATTCACCCCTCCACTTT; size: .; V: TRBV19; J: TRBJ1-6; D: TRBD1
CDR3: CAIRLGTGSYEQYF; DNA: TGTGCCATCAGACTCGGGACAGGGTCCTACGAGCAGTACTTC; size: .; V: TRBV10-3; J: TRBJ2-7; D: TRBD1
CDR3: CASSLPSGGSDNEQFF; DNA: TGTGCCAGCTCACTACCGAGCGGGGGATCCGACAATGAGCAGTTCTTC; size: .; V: TRBV18; J: TRBJ2-1; D: TRBD2
CDR3: CASSSGTNYEQYF; DNA: TGTGCCAGCAGCTCTGGGACTAACTATGAGCAGTACTTC; size: .; V: TRBV5-4; J: TRBJ2-7; D: TRBD2
CDR3: CASSREFNEQFF; DNA: TGTGCCAGCAGTCGGGAGTTCAATGAGCAGTTCTTC; size: .; V: TRBV2; J: TRBJ2-1; D: .
CDR3: CASSKGVLVNEQYF; DNA: TGTGCCAGCAGTAAGGGAGTTCTAGTGAACGAGCAGTACTTC; size: few; V: TRBV6-5; J: TRBJ2-7; D: .
CDR3: CASRGQGRELFF; DNA: TGTGCCAGCAGGGGACAGGGGCGGGAGCTGTTTTTT; size: few; V: TRBV6-5; J: TRBJ2-2; D: TRBD1
CDR3: CASSVGSLAGDINEQFF; DNA: TGTGCCAGCAGCGTAGGTTCTTTAGCGGGGGATATCAATGAGCAGTTCTTC; size: few; V: TRBV9; J: TRBJ2-1; D: TRBD2
CDR3: CATMDRGYEQYF; DNA: TGTGCCACCATGGACAGGGGTTACGAGCAGTACTTC; size: .; V: TRBV19; J: TRBJ2-7; D: TRBD1
CDR3: CATEAGIGGELFF; DNA: TGTGCCACAGAGGCGGGGATCGGCGGGGAGCTGTTTTTT; size: few; V: TRBV7-6; J: TRBJ2-2; D: .
CDR3: CASTVDKTMGSPLHF; DNA: TGCGCCAGCACGGTCGACAAAACCATGGGTTCACCCCTCCACTTT; size: .; V: TRBV5-1; J: TRBJ1-6; D: .
CDR3: CASGSGTGNTGELFF; DNA: TGTGCTAGTGGCTCTGGGACAGGGAACACCGGGGAGCTGTTTTTT; size: .; V: TRBV12-5; J: TRBJ2-2; D: TRBD1
CDR3: CATELKYGAGYTF; DNA: TGTGCCACCGAGCTTAAATATGGTGCTGGCTACACCTTC; size: once; V: TRBV7-2; J: TRBJ1-2; D: .
CDR3: CASTIPGGTDTQYF; DNA: TGTGCCAGTACCATACCGGGGGGCACAGATACGCAGTATTTT; size: few; V: TRBV19; J: TRBJ2-3; D: .
CDR3: CASGGRGASPGETQYF; DNA: TGCGCCAGCGGTGGGCGGGGGGCGTCCCCAGGAGAGACCCAGTACTTC; size: few; V: TRBV5-1; J: TRBJ2-5; D: TRBD2
CDR3: CASSLLGLAGGTGELFF; DNA: TGTGCCAGCAGCCTACTGGGACTAGCGGGGGGCACCGGGGAGCTGTTTTTT; size: .; V: TRBV9; J: TRBJ2-2; D: TRBD2
CDR3: CASSLWGSGGETQYF; DNA: TGTGCCAGCAGCCTCTGGGGTAGCGGGGGTGAGACCCAGTACTTC; size: .; V: TRBV4-2; J: TRBJ2-5; D: TRBD2
CDR3: CASSLTGTTRDTQYF; DNA: TGTGCCAGCAGCCTTACAGGTACCACGAGGGATACGCAGTATTTT; size: many; V: TRBV11-2; J: TRBJ2-3; D: .
CDR3: CASSVATGGGFSDIQYF; DNA: TGTGCCAGCAGCGTAGCTACGGGGGGGGGCTTTTCGGACATTCAGTACTTC; size: .; V: TRBV9; J: TRBJ2-4; D: TRBD2
CDR3: CASSLEDSGGYTF; DNA: TGTGCCAGCAGCTTAGAGGACAGTGGAGGCTACACCTTC; size: .; V: TRBV11-2; J: TRBJ1-2; D: .
CDR3: CASSLAIAGVDTQYF; DNA: TGCGCCAGCAGCTTGGCAATCGCGGGGGTAGATACGCAGTATTTT; size: few; V: TRBV5-1; J: TRBJ2-3; D: TRBD2
CDR3: CASSYSGLRDSGYTF; DNA: TGTGCCAGCAGTTACTCGGGACTTCGGGATTCTGGCTACACCTTC; size: few; V: TRBV6-5; J: TRBJ1-2; D: .
CDR3: CASSDRVSNTEAFF; DNA: TGCGCCAGCAGTGATCGGGTATCGAACACTGAAGCTTTCTTT; size: once; V: TRBV10-2; J: TRBJ1-1; D: .
CDR3: CASNRDSPYGYTF; DNA: TGTGCCAGCAACAGGGACAGCCCCTATGGCTACACCTTC; size: .; V: TRBV5-6; J: TRBJ1-2; D: TRBD1
CDR3: CASSPAAGGKDGYTF; DNA: TGTGCCAGCTCACCCGCCGCAGGGGGCAAGGATGGCTACACCTTC; size: .; V: TRBV18; J: TRBJ1-2; D: TRBD1
CDR3: CASTRRAENTEAFF; DNA: TGTGCCAGTACCCGGCGCGCGGAGAACACTGAAGCTTTCTTT; size: .; V: TRBV19; J: TRBJ1-1; D: .
CDR3: CASREEGMANEKLFF; DNA: TGTGCCAGCAGAGAAGAGGGGATGGCTAATGAAAAACTGTTTTTT; size: few; V: TRBV2; J: TRBJ1-4; D: .
CDR3: CASSLSLLNTEAFF; DNA: TGTGCCAGCAGCTTGTCACTACTGAACACTGAAGCTTTCTTT; size: .; V: TRBV5-4; J: TRBJ1-1; D: .
CDR3: CASSARGYEQFF; DNA: TGTGCCAGCAGCGCCAGAGGGTATGAGCAGTTCTTC; size: .; V: TRBV11-2; J: TRBJ2-1; D: .
CDR3: CASSLADRVRTEAFF; DNA: TGTGCCAGCAGCTTAGCAGACAGGGTGCGCACTGAAGCTTTCTTT; size: .; V: TRBV11-2; J: TRBJ1-1; D: TRBD1
CDR3: CASSPGQGRTGELFF; DNA: TGTGCCAGCTCGCCCGGACAGGGTCGAACCGGGGAGCTGTTTTTT; size: few; V: TRBV18; J: TRBJ2-2; D: TRBD1
CDR3: CASSPSRVRRYGYTF; DNA: TGCGCCAGCAGCCCGAGCCGGGTCAGGAGGTATGGCTACACCTTC; size: few; V: TRBV4-1; J: TRBJ1-2; D: .
CDR3: CASSFTGTGNSPLHF; DNA: TGCGCCAGCAGCTTTACTGGGACAGGGAATTCACCCCTCCACTTT; size: .; V: TRBV5-1; J: TRBJ1-6; D: TRBD1
CDR3: CASSARTGSYEQYF; DNA: TGTGCCAGCAGCGCACGGACAGGATCCTACGAGCAGTACTTC; size: .; V: TRBV9; J: TRBJ2-7; D: TRBD1
CDR3: CASRRLGRGEGEQFF; DNA: TGCGCCAGCCGAAGGTTGGGCAGGGGAGAAGGTGAGCAGTTCTTC; size: .; V: TRBV5-1; J: TRBJ2-1; D: .
CDR3: CASGPYRGQDQETQYF; DNA: TGTGCTAGTGGTCCCTACCGCGGACAAGACCAAGAGACCCAGTACTTC; size: few; V: TRBV12-5; J: TRBJ2-5; D: .
CDR3: CASSYQRSVLVLFF; DNA: TGTGCCAGCAGTTACCAGAGGTCGGTCCTAGTGCTGTTTTTT; size: .; V: TRBV6-5; J: TRBJ2-2; D: .
CDR3: CASSSRGNSLGSYGYTF; DNA: TGCGCCAGCAGCTCCCGGGGGAACAGCCTGGGGAGCTATGGCTACACCTTC; size: .; V: TRBV5-1; J: TRBJ1-2; D: .
CDR3: CASSWAAGYEQYF; DNA: TGTGCCAGCAGCTGGGCGGCGGGTTACGAGCAGTACTTC; size: .; V: TRBV5-6; J: TRBJ2-7; D: .